The present TCR beta chain was sequenced within a study of early stage breast cancer tumors. Sequencing used immunoSEQ multiplex PCR; TCRdb keeps in-frame clones, though not all of them. The sample records some 5,800 clones, over 65% being singletons. The CDR3 is 16 amino acids. The germline V gene has CDR1 MNHNY and CDR2 SVGAGI (reference sequence). Trimming removed 0 bases from V and 2 bases from J, with 13 bases in between. The adjacent normal breast tissue was taken roughly 1.7-4.5 cm from the tumor. The sequencing input was normal breast tissue next to the tumor. The chain recombines TRBV6-6 with TRBJ1-2; a weak D match, TRBD1 (6 bases). The sequence came from a person aged 35-55 years with breast cancer. In DNA, the CDR3 is TGTGCCAGCAGTTACTCGACCCGGGGGCGCAACTATGGCTACACCTTC. Translated, it gives CASSYSTRGRNYGYTF.